The rows below give T cell receptor beta chains drawn from one sample of a study of cytomegalovirus exposure and HLA in healthy donors. Assay: immunoSEQ multiplex PCR; the TCRdb copy retains only in-frame clones and omits some. The repertoire consists of 110,000 to 150,000 clones, with 70% occurring once and the leading ten covering 2.1%. The specimen was PBMCs. All receptors come from a woman aged 55 to 70 in good health and CMV-seropositive. CDR3s include the opening cysteine and the closing phenylalanine or tryptophan. Fields, in order: CDR3 DNA, CDR3 protein, clone size, V gene, D gene, J gene. The D gene is left open where the match is weak. The listing skips clone size in some rows; elsewhere it reads once, few, many or a size class.

CDR3 DNA: TGTGCCATCTGGCGGGAGGGCCAAGATACGCAGTATTTT
CDR3 protein: CAIWREGQDTQYF
clone size: once
V gene: TRBV10-3
D gene: TRBD2
J gene: TRBJ2-3

CDR3 DNA: TGTGCCAGCCGACCGGGACTAGCGGGCAATGAGCAGTTCTTC
CDR3 protein: CASRPGLAGNEQFF
clone size: NA
V gene: TRBV27
D gene: TRBD2
J gene: TRBJ2-1

CDR3 DNA: TGTGCCAGCGTGCGTAGCACGGGGTACGAGCAGTACTTC
CDR3 protein: CASVRSTGYEQYF
clone size: NA
V gene: TRBV28
D gene: NA
J gene: TRBJ2-7

CDR3 DNA: TGTGCCAGCAGTTACCGGACAGGGGGTAAAGCTTTCTTT
CDR3 protein: CASSYRTGGKAFF
clone size: NA
V gene: TRBV6-5
D gene: TRBD1
J gene: TRBJ1-1

CDR3 DNA: TGCGCCAGCAGCTCCGGACTAGCGAGTTCCTACGAGCAGTACTTC
CDR3 protein: CASSSGLASSYEQYF
clone size: NA
V gene: TRBV5-1
D gene: TRBD2
J gene: TRBJ2-7

CDR3 DNA: TGTGCCAGCAGGATGGACAGCTTGGGCGAGCAGTACTTC
CDR3 protein: CASRMDSLGEQYF
clone size: NA
V gene: TRBV6-1
D gene: NA
J gene: TRBJ2-7

CDR3 DNA: TGTGCCTGGCAGGGACAACCGAACACTGAAGCTTTCTTT
CDR3 protein: CAWQGQPNTEAFF
clone size: NA
V gene: TRBV30
D gene: NA
J gene: TRBJ1-1

CDR3 DNA: TGTGCCTGGACGGATAGCGCTTGGGATGGCTACACCTTC
CDR3 protein: CAWTDSAWDGYTF
clone size: NA
V gene: TRBV30
D gene: NA
J gene: TRBJ1-2

CDR3 DNA: TGTGCCAGCAGTTACGTCTCGAACAGGGGGGATGGCTACACCTTC
CDR3 protein: CASSYVSNRGDGYTF
clone size: NA
V gene: TRBV6-5
D gene: TRBD1
J gene: TRBJ1-2

CDR3 DNA: TGTGCCAGTAAGTCGGGACTAGCCTACGAGCAGTACTTC
CDR3 protein: CASKSGLAYEQYF
clone size: NA
V gene: TRBV11-1
D gene: TRBD2
J gene: TRBJ2-7

CDR3 DNA: TGTGCCAGCAGTGCCCGGACAGCGAACACCGGGGAGCTGTTTTTT
CDR3 protein: CASSARTANTGELFF
clone size: NA
V gene: TRBV9
D gene: NA
J gene: TRBJ2-2

CDR3 DNA: TGCGCCAGCAGTTTTGGGACCGGGACAACTAACTATGGCTACACCTTC
CDR3 protein: CASSFGTGTTNYGYTF
clone size: few
V gene: TRBV5-1
D gene: NA
J gene: TRBJ1-2

CDR3 DNA: TGTGCCAGCAGCCAAACCGGGAAGTTTAGGTCTGGGGCCAACGTCCTGACTTTC
CDR3 protein: CASSQTGKFRSGANVLTF
clone size: once
V gene: TRBV11-2
D gene: NA
J gene: TRBJ2-6

CDR3 DNA: TGTGCCAGCAGGGCTAGTTTAGGCTATAGCAATCAGCCCCAGCATTTT
CDR3 protein: CASRASLGYSNQPQHF
clone size: NA
V gene: TRBV6-6
D gene: NA
J gene: TRBJ1-5

CDR3 DNA: TGTGCCAGCAGCGTAGCTCTAGCGGGAGGGCAAGTTGAGCAGTTCTTC
CDR3 protein: CASSVALAGGQVEQFF
clone size: few
V gene: TRBV9
D gene: TRBD2
J gene: TRBJ2-1

CDR3 DNA: TGTGCCAGCCGCCGGGGACAGGGGAACTATGGCTACACCTTC
CDR3 protein: CASRRGQGNYGYTF
clone size: NA
V gene: TRBV6-6
D gene: TRBD1
J gene: TRBJ1-2

CDR3 DNA: TGTGCCAGCAGCAAAGGGACAGGGGTGACGGGGGAGCAGTTCTTC
CDR3 protein: CASSKGTGVTGEQFF
clone size: NA
V gene: TRBV5-4
D gene: TRBD1
J gene: TRBJ2-1

CDR3 DNA: TGCGCCAGCAGTGAGTCAGCCAGGTCTGAAGCTTTCTTT
CDR3 protein: CASSESARSEAFF
clone size: NA
V gene: TRBV10-1
D gene: NA
J gene: TRBJ1-1

CDR3 DNA: TGTGCCAGCAGTTCGACACTTAACTATGGCTACACCTTC
CDR3 protein: CASSSTLNYGYTF
clone size: NA
V gene: TRBV28
D gene: NA
J gene: TRBJ1-2

CDR3 DNA: TGCGCCAGCAGTGAATTTATAGGAGTAACGTACAATGAGCAGTTCTTC
CDR3 protein: CASSEFIGVTYNEQFF
clone size: once
V gene: TRBV10-1
D gene: NA
J gene: TRBJ2-1

CDR3 DNA: TGTGCCAGCAGTTTTGGGGGTTTAGGCGGGAGGGTATCCTTC
CDR3 protein: CASSFGGLGGRVSF
clone size: NA
V gene: TRBV7-2
D gene: TRBD2
J gene: TRBJ2-7

CDR3 DNA: TGTGCCAGCACCCCCACCGAGACAGGGTACGAGCAGTACTTC
CDR3 protein: CASTPTETGYEQYF
clone size: NA
V gene: TRBV28
D gene: TRBD1
J gene: TRBJ2-7

CDR3 DNA: TGTGCCAGCAGCGTCACAGCGGGAGGAACAGATACGCAGTATTTT
CDR3 protein: CASSVTAGGTDTQYF
clone size: few
V gene: TRBV9
D gene: TRBD2
J gene: TRBJ2-3

CDR3 DNA: TGTGCCAGCAGGAGCGGGTATGGCTACACCTTC
CDR3 protein: CASRSGYGYTF
clone size: NA
V gene: TRBV6-5
D gene: NA
J gene: TRBJ1-2

CDR3 DNA: TGTGCCAGCAGCTTGCGGGGTAACACCGGGGAGCTGTTTTTT
CDR3 protein: CASSLRGNTGELFF
clone size: NA
V gene: TRBV5-6
D gene: NA
J gene: TRBJ2-2

CDR3 DNA: TGTGCCAGCAGCTACAGAGGGTATGGCTACACCTTC
CDR3 protein: CASSYRGYGYTF
clone size: NA
V gene: TRBV28
D gene: NA
J gene: TRBJ1-2

CDR3 DNA: TGCGCCAGCAGCTTGAGCGGAAACACCATATATTTT
CDR3 protein: CASSLSGNTIYF
clone size: NA
V gene: TRBV5-1
D gene: NA
J gene: TRBJ1-3

CDR3 DNA: TGCGCCAGCAGCGTTGGTCAGACTGGCGATGAGCAGTTCTTC
CDR3 protein: CASSVGQTGDEQFF
clone size: NA
V gene: TRBV5-1
D gene: NA
J gene: TRBJ2-1

CDR3 DNA: TGTGCCAGCAGCCCTCGGACAGTTTACAATGAGCAGTTCTTC
CDR3 protein: CASSPRTVYNEQFF
clone size: NA
V gene: TRBV5-6
D gene: NA
J gene: TRBJ2-1

CDR3 DNA: TGTGCCATCAGTGAACTAGCGGGGGGGTACAATGAGCAGTTCTTC
CDR3 protein: CAISELAGGYNEQFF
clone size: NA
V gene: TRBV10-3
D gene: TRBD2
J gene: TRBJ2-1

CDR3 DNA: TGTGCCAGTAGAACCAGACAGGGGTTTAACACAGATACGCAGTATTTT
CDR3 protein: CASRTRQGFNTDTQYF
clone size: NA
V gene: TRBV19
D gene: TRBD1
J gene: TRBJ2-3

CDR3 DNA: TGCGCCAGCAGCCAGAGGACTAGCAGCAACGAGCAGTACTTC
CDR3 protein: CASSQRTSSNEQYF
clone size: NA
V gene: TRBV4-1
D gene: TRBD2
J gene: TRBJ2-7

CDR3 DNA: TGCGCCAGCAGCTTGGCAGGGGGCGCATTCGCCGGGGAGCTGTTTTTT
CDR3 protein: CASSLAGGAFAGELFF
clone size: NA
V gene: TRBV5-1
D gene: TRBD1
J gene: TRBJ2-2

CDR3 DNA: TGTGCCAGCAGCTCAACCACAGGGGCACGCATGAACACTGAAGCTTTCTTT
CDR3 protein: CASSSTTGARMNTEAFF
clone size: NA
V gene: TRBV7-8
D gene: TRBD1
J gene: TRBJ1-1

CDR3 DNA: TGTGCCAGCAGCGTATACGGGGGGGCCTACAATGAGCAGTTCTTC
CDR3 protein: CASSVYGGAYNEQFF
clone size: NA
V gene: TRBV9
D gene: TRBD2
J gene: TRBJ2-1

CDR3 DNA: TGCGCCAGCAGCCAAGAAGGCAGGGGGGTTAATCAGCCCCAGCATTTT
CDR3 protein: CASSQEGRGVNQPQHF
clone size: once
V gene: TRBV4-1
D gene: TRBD1
J gene: TRBJ1-5

CDR3 DNA: TGTGCCAGCAGCTTGCTCTTGGGGGCATCCTCCTACGAGCAGTACTTC
CDR3 protein: CASSLLLGASSYEQYF
clone size: few
V gene: TRBV5-4
D gene: NA
J gene: TRBJ2-7

CDR3 DNA: TGTGCCAGCAGCGCTCAGGTGGAGCACGGGGATGGCTACACCTTC
CDR3 protein: CASSAQVEHGDGYTF
clone size: NA
V gene: TRBV9
D gene: NA
J gene: TRBJ1-2

CDR3 DNA: TGTGCCAGCAGCGCTGCGACAGGGTCCACTGAAGCTTTCTTT
CDR3 protein: CASSAATGSTEAFF
clone size: once
V gene: TRBV11-2
D gene: TRBD1
J gene: TRBJ1-1

CDR3 DNA: TGTGCCAGCAGCCCAGGACAGGGTTTCGAGCAGTACTTC
CDR3 protein: CASSPGQGFEQYF
clone size: NA
V gene: TRBV4-2
D gene: TRBD1
J gene: TRBJ2-7

CDR3 DNA: TGCGCCAGCAGCCAAGCCTGGACAGGGGGCTTTACTGAAGCTTTCTTT
CDR3 protein: CASSQAWTGGFTEAFF
clone size: NA
V gene: TRBV4-1
D gene: TRBD1
J gene: TRBJ1-1

CDR3 DNA: TGTGCCAGCAGTGAGGGCGGCTATGGCTACACCTTC
CDR3 protein: CASSEGGYGYTF
clone size: NA
V gene: TRBV28
D gene: NA
J gene: TRBJ1-2

CDR3 DNA: TGTGCCATCAGGACAGAACAAGAGACCCAGTACTTC
CDR3 protein: CAIRTEQETQYF
clone size: NA
V gene: TRBV6-5
D gene: NA
J gene: TRBJ2-5

CDR3 DNA: TGCGCCAGCAGCTTGTGGGCCGCCGACACCCAGTACTTC
CDR3 protein: CASSLWAADTQYF
clone size: NA
V gene: TRBV5-1
D gene: NA
J gene: TRBJ2-5

CDR3 DNA: TGCGCCAGCAGCGTTAACAGGGGAACTGGAAACACCATATATTTT
CDR3 protein: CASSVNRGTGNTIYF
clone size: NA
V gene: TRBV5-1
D gene: TRBD1
J gene: TRBJ1-3

CDR3 DNA: TGTGCCAGCAGCCAAGCGGTAGCGAACACTGAAGCTTTCTTT
CDR3 protein: CASSQAVANTEAFF
clone size: NA
V gene: TRBV14
D gene: NA
J gene: TRBJ1-1

CDR3 DNA: TGTGCCTGGGGGGACAGGGACACTGAAGCTTTCTTT
CDR3 protein: CAWGDRDTEAFF
clone size: NA
V gene: TRBV30
D gene: TRBD1
J gene: TRBJ1-1

CDR3 DNA: TGTGCCAGTTGGGCGGGGGCTGGCGAGCAGTACTTC
CDR3 protein: CASWAGAGEQYF
clone size: NA
V gene: TRBV2
D gene: NA
J gene: TRBJ2-7

CDR3 DNA: TGTGCCAGCAGTTTATTTTCCGGGGAGGGAGGACTATTAAGAGGCTACACCTTC
CDR3 protein: CASSLFSGEGGLLRGYTF
clone size: NA
V gene: TRBV28
D gene: NA
J gene: TRBJ1-2

CDR3 DNA: TGTGCCAGCAGTTCCGTGACAGGGAAGAATTCACCCCTCCACTTT
CDR3 protein: CASSSVTGKNSPLHF
clone size: NA
V gene: TRBV6-5
D gene: TRBD1
J gene: TRBJ1-6

CDR3 DNA: TGTGCCAGTAGTCCAACTTTCGGGGGGGCGGTAAGAGAGACCCAGTACTTC
CDR3 protein: CASSPTFGGAVRETQYF
clone size: NA
V gene: TRBV19
D gene: TRBD2
J gene: TRBJ2-5

CDR3 DNA: TGTGCCAGTAGACCCCAGGGGCGCCCCGGGGAGCTGTTTTTT
CDR3 protein: CASRPQGRPGELFF
clone size: once
V gene: TRBV19
D gene: NA
J gene: TRBJ2-2

CDR3 DNA: TGTGCCAGTAGCCCCGGCGGGACCGTACCTGAGAAGCAGTACTTC
CDR3 protein: CASSPGGTVPEKQYF
clone size: few
V gene: TRBV19
D gene: NA
J gene: TRBJ2-7